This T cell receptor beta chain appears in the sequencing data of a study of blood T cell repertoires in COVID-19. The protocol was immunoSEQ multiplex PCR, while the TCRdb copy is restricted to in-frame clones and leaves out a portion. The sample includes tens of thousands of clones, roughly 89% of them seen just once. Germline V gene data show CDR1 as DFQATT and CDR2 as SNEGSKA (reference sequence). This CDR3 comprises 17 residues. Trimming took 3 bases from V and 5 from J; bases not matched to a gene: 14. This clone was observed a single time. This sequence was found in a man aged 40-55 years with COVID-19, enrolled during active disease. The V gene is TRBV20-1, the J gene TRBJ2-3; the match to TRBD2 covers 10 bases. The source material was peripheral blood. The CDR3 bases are TGCAGTGCTAGTCGGGGGCTAGCGGGAGTTAGGGAAGATACGCAGTATTTT. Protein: CSASRGLAGVREDTQYF.